This TCR beta chain was captured by sequencing in a study of Ad26.COV2.S vaccination and SARS-CoV-2 variants. Study conclusions and caveats: There was reportedly substantial breadth in spike-specific CD8+ and CD4+ T cell responses after vaccination.

With regard to this clone: Its antigen is currently unknown.

V lost 2 bases to trimming and J lost 2 bases, with 7 bases between them. The CDR3 is 14 residues long. Germline CDR1 reads MNHEY; CDR2 reads SMNVEV (reference sequence). Treatment specified: roughly 20 received Ad26.COV2.S at low or high dose, single or two shots; roughly five received placebo; per-sample allocation not given. Vaccine and placebo recipients were sampled on day 63 after the first injection. Method: immunoSEQ multiplex PCR; TCRdb's copy keeps in-frame clones and lacks some. The sample records about 330,000 clones, 90% being singletons. The source was peripheral blood, collected in a trial of Ad26.COV2.S vaccine versus placebo. V and J are TRBV27 and TRBJ1-5; TRBD1 might be the D (5 bases). This TCR was recovered from a person between 18 and 60 years old who received the Ad26.COV2.S COVID-19 vaccine or a placebo. The DNA for the CDR3 is TGTGCCAGCAGTTTACAGGGTGGCAATCAGCCCCAGCATTTT. Its protein is CASSLQGGNQPQHF.